A single sample is the source of the 31 T cell receptor beta chains below, sequenced in a study of tumor-infiltrating lymphocytes in primary liver carcinoma. Reverse transcription of around 500 ng total RNA with a constant-region primer produced TCR beta cDNA. Slightly modified ARM-PCR served as the procedure for the TCR beta libraries. These libraries came from three rounds of nested multiplex PCR. In the first two PCR rounds, TRBV1-TRBV30 forward primers were paired with a C-beta reverse primer, and each round lasted roughly 9 cycles. From the multiplex PCR reads, TCRdb called clonotypes with MiXCR, one entry per CDR3 protein. The repertoire includes about 180,000 distinct CDR3 sequences, roughly 60% of them detected once, and roughly 76% sits in the top ten. For blood RNA, unsorted whole blood served as the source, and germline DNA was extracted too. Sequences were obtained from peripheral blood. These receptor sequences come from a man aged 35-49 years with primary liver carcinoma and hepatitis B virus infection.

Only a few counts were recorded for this clonotype. This chain links TRBV4-1 with TRBJ1-3; weak D call: TRBD1 (5 bases). The V end was cut by 2 bases, the J end by 1 base, with 9 bases between. The CDR3 is 15 amino acids. Looked up from germline, CDR1 is MGHRA and CDR2 is YSYEKL. CDR3 in DNA: TGCGCCAGCAGCCAAAGCAAGGGGTCTGGAAACACCATATATTTT. Translation gives CASSQSKGSGNTIYF.

This clonotype was seen repeatedly, ten times or more. The chain links TRBV5-5 to TRBJ2-7; 8 positions match TRBD2. This CDR3 has 15 amino acids. The V gene's germline CDR1 is SGHKS and CDR2 YYEKEE (reference sequence). V dropped 4 bases and J dropped 1; count of bases not matched to a gene: 7. CDR3 in amino acids: CASSRGLGPSYEQYF. In nucleotides, the CDR3 is TGTGCCAGCAGCCGGGGACTAGGGCCATCCTACGAGCAGTACTTC.

The J gene is TRBJ2-7, the V gene TRBV11-2; D gene uncertain. CDR1 and CDR2 from the germline V gene are SGHAT and FQNNGV. The CDR3 consists of 15 residues. Trimming left V 1 base short and J 11 bases short, with 21 bases between. The CDR3 DNA sequence: TGTGCCAGCAGCTTAGCGCCAGGTCCTTCCTACAAGGAGTACTTC. Translating gives CASSLAPGPSYKEYF.

With regard to this clonotype: At one end the junction does not follow the germline gene, possibly because of a read error. The chain couples TRBV11-2 to TRBJ2-3, with D perhaps TRBD1 or TRBD2 (5 bases each). CDR1 SGHAT and CDR2 FQNNGV come from the germline V gene. This CDR3 region has 14 residues. The CDR3 sequence: CVSSPTQRGDTQYF. DNA for the CDR3: TGTGTCAGCAGCCCGACACAGAGGGGCGATACGCAGTATTTT.

This clonotype was observed a handful of times. The V gene is TRBV29-1, the J gene TRBJ2-2, with unresolved D. The V and J ends lost 8 bases and 1 base respectively, with 11 bases between them. Germline values: CDR1 SQVTM, CDR2 ANQGSEA. CDR3 length equals 13 residues. CDR3 residues: CSMIGENTGELFF. CDR3 DNA sequence: TGCAGCATGATTGGGGAGAACACCGGGGAGCTGTTTTTT.

Points on this clonotype: The CDR3 end shows no conserved phenylalanine or tryptophan, and so a read error is likely. The limits of the CDR3 on the DNA are not certain, so only TCRdb's listed CDR3 is given. V usage is TRBV10-3 and J usage is TRBJ2-5; the table's D call, TRBD1, has no DNA check behind it. The germline gives CDR1 ENHRY, CDR2 SYGVKD. The CDR3 numbers 14 amino acids, ends counted. This CDR3 is CAISEGQNQETKYL.

This chain uses TRBV11-2 with TRBJ2-1, with D maybe TRBD1 (5 bases). This CDR3 contains 19 residues. V was shortened by 6 bases and J by 8 bases, with 32 bases between the two germline ends. Germline values: CDR1 SGHAT, CDR2 FQNNGV. CDR3 sequence (DNA): TGTGCCAGCAGGCGCACAATCCGGATCCGGACAAGAATCCAGGATGAGCAGTTCTTC. Protein sequence: CASRRTIRIRTRIQDEQFF.

Turning to this clonotype: The junction shows a germline mismatch at one end, possibly a read error. The chain couples TRBV6-6 to TRBJ2-7, with no clear D. The CDR3 has 11 amino acids. CDR1 and CDR2 from the germline V gene are MNHNY and SVGAGI (reference sequence). The CDR3 loop reads CSSSYTDEQYF. As DNA, the CDR3 is TGTTCCAGCAGTTATACCGACGAGCAGTACTTC.

This clonotype was picked up many times. This CDR3 is CASSLGGNLYEQYF. CDR3 DNA sequence: TGTGCCAGCAGCTTAGGAGGTAACCTCTACGAGCAGTACTTC. The chain is built from TRBV11-2 and TRBJ2-7; D unresolved. The ends were cut back, 1 base at V and 3 bases at J, with 10 bases in the middle. Per germline, CDR1 SGHAT and CDR2 FQNNGV. This CDR3 is 14 amino acids long.

Points on this clonotype: Relative to the germline gene, one junction end is altered; a read error may explain this. The chain uses TRBV14 and TRBJ2-1; D might be TRBD1 or TRBD2, each matching 5 bases. CDR1 is SGHDN and CDR2 is FVKESK in the germline V gene. The CDR3 has 13 residues. CDR3 sequence (DNA): TGTGCCAGCAGCGGGGGTACCTACAATGAGCAGCTCTTC. Translation gives CASSGGTYNEQLF.

J is TRBJ1-4 and V is TRBV6-1; D is undetermined. This CDR3 is built from 15 residues. The V and J ends lost 6 bases and 0 bases respectively, with 11 bases between them. Germline lookup yields CDR1 MNHNS and CDR2 SASEGT. The CDR3 sequence: CASRGRETTNEKLFF. The CDR3 DNA reads TGTGCCAGCAGGGGTAGGGAAACAACTAATGAAAAACTGTTTTTT.

The rearrangement uses TRBV4-1 and TRBJ2-1; 9 positions match TRBD2. Germline V gives CDR1 MGHRA, CDR2 YSYEKL. V lost 3 bases to trimming and J lost 6 bases; unmatched junction nucleotides: 15. The CDR3 contains 18 residues. The CDR3 spells CASSQPRAGTSPSNEQFF. As DNA, the CDR3 is TGCGCCAGCAGCCAGCCCCGGGCGGGGACTAGCCCCTCCAATGAGCAGTTCTTC.

This chain connects TRBV6-5 to TRBJ2-6, with D unclear. The CDR3 extends over 16 amino acids. Trimming cost V 2 bases and J 0 bases, with 8 bases left between them. Germline CDR1 and CDR2: MNHEY and SVGAGI. CDR3 nucleotide sequence: TGTGCCAGCAGTTACAACGGTGACTCTGGGGCCAACGTCCTGACTTTC. Its translation: CASSYNGDSGANVLTF.

This clonotype came up a few times. The J gene is TRBJ2-7, the V gene TRBV2; possible D gene TRBD2, 6 bases. The ends were cut back, 4 bases at V and 6 bases at J, with 10 bases in the middle. Germline V gives CDR1 SNHLY, CDR2 FYNNEI. The CDR3 is made up of 12 amino acids. The CDR3 sequence is CASSASGAEQYF. For the CDR3, the DNA is TGTGCCAGCAGTGCCTCGGGAGCCGAGCAGTACTTC.

V gene TRBV4-2 combines with J gene TRBJ2-1; D perhaps matches TRBD2 (5 bases). CDR1 and CDR2 from the germline V gene are LGHNA and YNFKEQ. Trimming stripped 5 bases from V and 4 bases from J, with 12 bases between. The CDR3 spans 14 residues. The CDR3 DNA sequence: TGTGCCAGCAGCTCCGACTACCGATACAATGAGCAGTTCTTC. It codes for CASSSDYRYNEQFF.

In the case of this clonotype: The CDR3 ends on some other residue instead of the conserved phenylalanine or tryptophan, so this is likely a read error. The chain combines TRBV11-2 with TRBJ2-5; 7 bases fit TRBD2. The CDR3 totals 15 residues. Germline CDR1 and CDR2: SGHAT and FQNNGV. CDR3 DNA sequence: TGTGCCAGCTGCTTAGTTGCGGGAGATAGAGAGACCCAGTACTGC. This encodes CASCLVAGDRETQYC.

As concerns this clonotype: As the CDR3 is not closed by the conserved phenylalanine or tryptophan, this likely results from a read error. The chain is built from TRBV7-9 and TRBJ2-7, with 7 nucleotides matching TRBD2. The germline V gene has CDR1 SEHNR and CDR2 FQNEAQ (reference sequence). The CDR3 runs to 13 residues. The CDR3 loop reads CASSRGLVYGQYL. The CDR3, as DNA: TGTGCCAGCAGCCGCGGACTAGTCTACGGGCAGTACCTC.

This clonotype was counted a few times. The chain recombines TRBV5-4 with TRBJ2-2; TRBD2 aligns across 7 bases. V gave up 4 bases and J gave up 2 bases; unmatched junction bases: 5. From germline, CDR1 is SGHNT and CDR2 YYREEE (reference sequence). The CDR3 is made up of 15 amino acids. CDR3 protein: CASSPGTTNTGELFF. As DNA, the CDR3 is TGTGCCAGCAGCCCCGGGACTACCAACACCGGGGAGCTGTTTTTT. Complete variable domain (other parts from reference TRBV5-4 and TRBJ2-2): ETGVTQSPTHLIKTRGQQVTLRCSSQSGHNTVSWYQQALGQGPQFIFQYYREEENGRGNFPPRFSGLQFPNYSSELNVNALELDDSALYLCASSPGTTNTGELFFGEGSRLTVL.

As concerns this clonotype: A much larger clone lies one base from this, so it may be a read error. The genes are TRBV29-1 and TRBJ2-7, with D perhaps matching TRBD2 (6 bases). The CDR3 has 15 residues. Germline assignment: CDR1 SQVTM and CDR2 ANQGSEA. The CDR3 loop is CSDEDPTGLPYEQYF. The CDR3 bases are TGCAGCGATGAAGATCCGACGGGACTGCCCTACGAGCAGTACTTC.

V usage is TRBV6-5 and J usage is TRBJ1-2, with D maybe TRBD1 (5 bases). This CDR3 is 14 amino acids long. The germline V gene has CDR1 MNHEY and CDR2 SVGAGI. V lost 2 bases and J lost 5, with 12 bases in between. The CDR3 region has the DNA TGTGCCAGCAGTTACGGGGGACCCACTTATGGCTACACCTTC. Amino acids: CASSYGGPTYGYTF.

This chain uses TRBV11-2 with TRBJ2-7; tentatively, D is TRBD2 (6 bases). The CDR3 is made up of 14 amino acids. Germline V gene data show CDR1 as SGHAT and CDR2 as FQNNGV. V was trimmed by 6 bases and J by 5 bases, leaving 17 bases between them. The CDR3 is CASRRAISGHEQYF. The CDR3 DNA follows: TGTGCCAGCAGACGGGCCATTAGCGGTCACGAGCAGTACTTC.

The V and J genes are TRBV5-5 and TRBJ2-1, with unresolved D. The CDR3 covers 13 residues. From germline, CDR1 is SGHKS and CDR2 YYEKEE (reference sequence). The ends were cut back, 1 base at V and 6 bases at J, with 8 bases in the middle. The CDR3: CASSLPPANEQFF. The CDR3 nucleotides are TGTGCCAGCAGCTTGCCTCCGGCCAATGAGCAGTTCTTC.

With regard to this clonotype: Its ends do not fully match the called genes, so a read error is possible. J is TRBJ1-6 and V is TRBV7-8; the D is unclear. The CDR3 length is 15 residues. CDR1 is SGHVS, CDR2 FQNEAQ, per germline. The CDR3 DNA reads as TGTGCCAACAGCTCCTTGAGCTCCTATAATTCACCCCTCCACTTT. It specifies CANSSLSSYNSPLHF.

The chain has TRBV6-1 and TRBJ2-7; D remains unclear. Germline loops: CDR1 MNHNS, CDR2 SASEGT. V was pared by 4 bases and J by 3 bases, with 7 bases between. The CDR3 is 12 residues long. The DNA of the CDR3 is TGTGCCAGCAGTGGCCTACTCTACGAGCAGTACTTC. It encodes CASSGLLYEQYF.

This clonotype showed up many times. The rearrangement uses TRBV10-3 and TRBJ2-1, with a tentative D call TRBD2 (7 bases). Germline V gene data show CDR1 as ENHRY and CDR2 as SYGVKD. Trimming shortened V by 0 bases and J by 0 bases, and 21 bases separated the two germline ends. This CDR3 spans 20 amino acids. This CDR3 is CAISESPGRGARTSYNEQFF. CDR3 DNA: TGTGCCATCAGTGAGTCGCCCGGACGGGGGGCTAGGACCTCCTACAATGAGCAGTTCTTC.

Of note for this clonotype: One end of the junction fails to match germline, which may point to a read error. The V gene is TRBV6-5, the J gene TRBJ1-2; D is perhaps TRBD1 (6 bases). Per germline, CDR1 MNHEY and CDR2 SVGAGI. This CDR3 spans 17 amino acids. The CDR3 loop reads CVSSYSGGRIRPGGYTF. In nucleotides, the CDR3 is TGTGTCAGCAGTTACTCGGGGGGGCGAATTCGCCCGGGAGGCTACACCTTC.

Comment on this clonotype: The germline gene is not matched at one end of the junction; a read error may be the cause. V gene TRBV6-5 combines with J gene TRBJ2-7; TRBD2 aligns across 13 bases. Germline assignment: CDR1 MNHEY and CDR2 SVGAGI. The length of the CDR3 is 15 residues. CDR3 in DNA: TGTGCCAACAGTGAAGGACTAGCGGGAGCGAACGAGCAGTACTTC. Amino acid sequence: CANSEGLAGANEQYF.

The sample holds a few counts of this clonotype. The chain has TRBV6-6 and TRBJ2-7; unclear D gene. Per the germline V gene, CDR1 is MNHNY and CDR2 is SVGAGI (reference sequence). V was shortened by 8 bases and J by 0 bases, with 8 bases between the two germline ends. This CDR3 region has 12 residues. The CDR3 DNA reads TGTGCCAGCGGCAGGTTCTCCTACGAGCAGTACTTC. Translation gives CASGRFSYEQYF.

The V call is TRBV6-5, the J call TRBJ2-1; 9 bases match TRBD2. V trimming: 8 bases; J trimming: 5 bases; junction bases outside the gene matches: 13. CDR1 is MNHEY, CDR2 SVGAGI, per germline. CDR3 length equals 16 residues. This CDR3 reads CASGQILAGGHNEQFF. Here the CDR3 DNA reads TGTGCCAGCGGTCAAATACTAGCGGGTGGCCACAATGAGCAGTTCTTC.

To note about this clonotype: One junction end does not reproduce the germline sequence, and a read error may be involved. The CDR3 sequence: CASSLEPRYGQYF. The CDR3 DNA sequence: TGTGCCAGCAGTTTAGAGCCTCGATACGGGCAGTACTTC. The chain employs TRBV12-3 or TRBV12-4 and TRBJ2-7; D remains unclear. The CDR3 spans 13 residues.

This rearrangement joins TRBV6-5 to TRBJ1-2; 7 nucleotides agree with TRBD1. The CDR3 totals 13 residues. CDR1 and CDR2 (germline): MNHEY, SVGAGI. J gave up 8 bases and V 2 bases, and 5 bases lay outside the gene matches. Written as DNA, the CDR3 is TGTGCCAGCAGTTACAGGGGGCGCGGGGGCTACACCTTC. Its translation is CASSYRGRGGYTF.